The sample holds a few counts of the clone carrying this T cell receptor (beta chain). No antigen is known for it. The data were taken from a study of cytomegalovirus exposure and HLA in healthy donors. Germline lookup yields CDR1 SQVTM and CDR2 ANQGSEA. CDR3 length: 13 amino acids. The V gene lost 3 bases and the J gene lost 8 bases, with 16 bases spanning the gap. 60 Vbeta and 13 Jbeta primers were used in PCR. TCRdb's copy holds only in-frame clones and misses some; the assay was immunoSEQ multiplex PCR. The sample records around 110,000 clones, around 70% being singletons. Whole-study findings and limits: Researchers left out some V segments, among them TRBV6-2 and TRBV6-3, as indistinguishable.

Material: PBMCs. The chain links TRBV29-1 to TRBJ1-2; a possible D gene is TRBD1 (5 bases). This receptor was identified in a boy aged 10-17 years in good health and CMV-seronegative. The CDR3 nucleotides are TGCAGCGTTGATGCCTCTGACAGAAGGGGCTACACCTTC. It codes for CSVDASDRRGYTF.